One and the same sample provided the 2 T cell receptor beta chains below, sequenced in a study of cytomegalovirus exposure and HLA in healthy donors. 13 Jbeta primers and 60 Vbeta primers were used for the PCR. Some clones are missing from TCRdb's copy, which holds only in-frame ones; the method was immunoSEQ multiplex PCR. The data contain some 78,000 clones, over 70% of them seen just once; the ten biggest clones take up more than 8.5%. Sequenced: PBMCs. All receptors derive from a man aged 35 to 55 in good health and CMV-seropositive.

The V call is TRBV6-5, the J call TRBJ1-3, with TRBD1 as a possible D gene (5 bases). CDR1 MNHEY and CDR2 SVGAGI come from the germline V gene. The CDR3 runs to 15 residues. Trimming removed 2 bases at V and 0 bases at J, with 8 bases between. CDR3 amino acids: CASSYAGNSGNTIYF. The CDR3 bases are TGTGCCAGCAGTTACGCAGGGAACTCTGGAAACACCATATATTTT.

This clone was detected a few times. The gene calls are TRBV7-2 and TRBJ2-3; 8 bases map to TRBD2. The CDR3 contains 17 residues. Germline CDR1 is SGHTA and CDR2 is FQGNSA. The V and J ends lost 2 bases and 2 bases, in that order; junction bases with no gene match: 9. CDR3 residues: CASSLIRGGGITDTQYF. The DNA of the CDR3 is TGTGCCAGCAGCTTAATTCGGGGGGGAGGGATCACAGATACGCAGTATTTT.